This paragraph reports one TCR beta chain. Its antigen is still unknown. Germline lookup yields CDR1 SNHLY and CDR2 FYNNEI. V dropped 1 base and J dropped 2 bases, with 9 bases sitting between them. The CDR3 totals 14 residues. This entry comes from a study of blood T cells in healthy people across ages. Study-level findings and limits: No one knew whether donors had CMV, which possibly confounded expanded clonotype changes.

Combining a sample-barcoded 5' primer with a J-beta primer mix, a second PCR ran for roughly 6 to 12 cycles. Template switching added a 12-random-nucleotide identifier to every cDNA molecule. TCRdb reprocessed the 5' RACE reads with MiXCR, giving one entry per CDR3 protein. Among 850,000 to 1,300,000 distinct CDR3 sequences listed, around 45% were seen once. Material for sequencing was blood. The receptor was isolated from a woman aged 60-75 years in good health. The V and J genes are TRBV2 and TRBJ2-7; unclear D gene. CDR3 in DNA: TGTGCCAGCAGTGAAGGTCCATCACCCTACGAGCAGTACTTC. This codes for CASSEGPSPYEQYF.